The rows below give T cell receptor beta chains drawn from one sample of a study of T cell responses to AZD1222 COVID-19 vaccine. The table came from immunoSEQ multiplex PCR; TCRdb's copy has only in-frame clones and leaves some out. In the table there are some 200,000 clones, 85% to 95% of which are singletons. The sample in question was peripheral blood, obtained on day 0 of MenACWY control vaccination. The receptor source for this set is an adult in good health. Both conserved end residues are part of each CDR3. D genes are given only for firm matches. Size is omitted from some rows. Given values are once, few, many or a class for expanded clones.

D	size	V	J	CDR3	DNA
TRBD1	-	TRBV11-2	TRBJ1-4	CASSFQGAGEKLFF	TGTGCCAGCAGCTTCCAGGGGGCAGGGGAAAAACTGTTTTTT
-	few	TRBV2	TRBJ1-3	CASRPRSGGTRGNTIYF	TGTGCCAGCAGACCCAGGAGTGGGGGAACCCGTGGGAACACCATATATTTT
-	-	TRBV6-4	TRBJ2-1	CASGTAEAGNEQFF	TGTGCCAGCGGGACCGCGGAGGCGGGGAATGAGCAGTTCTTC
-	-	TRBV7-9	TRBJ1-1	CASSRLEGTEAFF	TGTGCCAGCAGCCGTTTGGAGGGAACTGAAGCTTTCTTT
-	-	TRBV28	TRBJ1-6	CASGTQRALHF	TGTGCCAGCGGGACCCAACGGGCCCTCCACTTT
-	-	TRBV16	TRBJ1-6	CASSPSSYNSPLHF	TGTGCCAGCAGCCCTAGCTCCTATAATTCACCCCTCCACTTT
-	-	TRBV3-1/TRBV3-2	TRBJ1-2	CASRGGADRYGYTF	TGTGCCAGCAGGGGGGGGGCGGATCGTTATGGCTACACCTTC
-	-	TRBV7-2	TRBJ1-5	CASSPLGAVNQPQHF	TGTGCCAGCAGCCCCCTAGGCGCGGTCAATCAGCCCCAGCATTTT
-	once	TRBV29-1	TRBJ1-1	CSVEVGARGTEAFF	TGCAGCGTTGAGGTTGGGGCTCGGGGCACTGAAGCTTTCTTT
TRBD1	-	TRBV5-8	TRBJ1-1	CASSFNRGIPEAFF	TGTGCCAGCAGCTTCAACAGGGGAATCCCTGAAGCTTTCTTT
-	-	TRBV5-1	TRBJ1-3	CASSLAGGSGGNTIYF	TGCGCCAGCAGCTTGGCTGGAGGGAGTGGTGGAAACACCATATATTTT
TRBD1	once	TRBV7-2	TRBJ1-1	CASSSGTVPEAFF	TGTGCCAGCAGCTCCGGGACAGTGCCTGAAGCTTTCTTT
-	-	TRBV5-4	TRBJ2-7	CASSLDGFYEQYF	TGTGCCAGCAGCTTGGATGGCTTCTACGAGCAGTACTTC
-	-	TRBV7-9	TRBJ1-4	CASRRRINEKLFF	TGTGCCAGCAGGAGACGGATTAATGAAAAACTGTTTTTT
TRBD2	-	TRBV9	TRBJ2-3	CASSASGTSGGGTDTQYF	TGTGCCAGCAGCGCTTCCGGGACTAGCGGGGGGGGCACAGATACGCAGTATTTT
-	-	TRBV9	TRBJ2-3	CASSSFDTDTQYF	TGTGCCAGCAGCTCCTTTGACACAGATACGCAGTATTTT
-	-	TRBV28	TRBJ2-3	CASSPPGGGRADTQYF	TGTGCCAGCAGTCCCCCAGGGGGGGGGCGTGCAGATACGCAGTATTTT
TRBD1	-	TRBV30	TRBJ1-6	CAWSRGIISPLHF	TGTGCCTGGAGCAGGGGGATTATTTCACCCCTCCACTTT
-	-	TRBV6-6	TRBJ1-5	CASSQGGQPQHF	TGTGCCAGCAGTCAAGGGGGACAGCCCCAGCATTTT
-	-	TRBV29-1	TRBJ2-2	CSVSGAGGELFF	TGCAGCGTTTCAGGCGCCGGCGGGGAGCTGTTTTTT
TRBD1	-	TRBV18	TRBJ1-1	CASSPGQASGTEAFF	TGTGCCAGCTCACCCGGACAGGCCTCTGGCACTGAAGCTTTCTTT
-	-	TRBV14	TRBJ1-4	CASATGANEKLFF	TGTGCCAGCGCCACGGGAGCTAATGAAAAACTGTTTTTT
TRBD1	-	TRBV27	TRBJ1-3	CASSLQAQGQGGLGNTIYF	TGTGCCAGCAGTTTACAAGCCCAGGGACAGGGTGGTCTTGGAAACACCATATATTTT
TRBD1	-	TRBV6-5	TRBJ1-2	CASSYSYRGLEDGYTF	TGTGCCAGCAGTTACTCATACAGGGGGCTAGAGGATGGCTACACCTTC
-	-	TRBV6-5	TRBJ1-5	CASSYGGSSNQPQHF	TGTGCCAGCAGTTACGGGGGTTCGAGCAATCAGCCCCAGCATTTT
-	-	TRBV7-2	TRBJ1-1	CASSQAGGPIEAFF	TGTGCCAGCAGCCAAGCGGGCGGACCAATTGAAGCTTTCTTT
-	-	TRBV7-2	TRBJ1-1	CASSLGSWSSEAFF	TGTGCCAGCAGCTTAGGTTCTTGGTCGTCTGAAGCTTTCTTT
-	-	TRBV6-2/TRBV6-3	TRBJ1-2	CASSYRLYGYTF	TGTGCCAGCAGTTACCGACTCTATGGCTACACCTTC